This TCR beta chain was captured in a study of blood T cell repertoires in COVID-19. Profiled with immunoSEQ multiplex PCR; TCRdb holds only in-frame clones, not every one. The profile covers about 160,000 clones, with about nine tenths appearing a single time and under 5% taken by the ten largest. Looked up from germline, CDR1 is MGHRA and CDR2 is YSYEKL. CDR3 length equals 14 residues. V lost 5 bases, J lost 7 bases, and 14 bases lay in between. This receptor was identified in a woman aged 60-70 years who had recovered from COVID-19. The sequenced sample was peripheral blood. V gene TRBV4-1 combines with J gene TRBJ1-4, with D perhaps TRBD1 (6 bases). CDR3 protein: CASSKQVGAEKLFF. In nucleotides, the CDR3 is TGCGCCAGCAGCAAACAGGTGGGGGCTGAAAAACTGTTTTTT.